This T cell receptor (beta chain) was sequenced for a study of cytomegalovirus exposure and HLA in healthy donors. Overall study results and limits: There were some V segments, including TRBV6-2 and TRBV6-3, excluded as indistinguishable.

Though probably carrying unrecorded immune exposures, donors were nominally healthy at sampling. In regard to this clone: What it binds is not known.

PCR used 60 Vbeta primers and 13 Jbeta primers. How the authors handled the data: Later work found roughly 80 million unique TCR beta chains, with 9.5 million to 11 million shared. Libraries were prepared by immunoSEQ multiplex PCR; TCRdb keeps only in-frame clonotypes and omits some of them. The V and J calls and clone size are taken from that table; D and trimming were inferred from the DNA. The sample yields around 200,000 clones, around 81% seen once. V was trimmed by 3 bases and J by 4 bases, leaving 10 bases between them. The CDR3 extends over 13 amino acids. Germline V gene data show CDR1 as MDHEN and CDR2 as SYDVKM.

The sequence derives from a woman in her fifties or sixties in good health and CMV-seropositive. V is TRBV28 and J is TRBJ2-7; D is uncertain. Sequencing was performed on PBMCs. CDR3 in amino acids: CASSFSSRYEQYF. CDR3 bases: TGTGCCAGCAGTTTTAGTTCCAGGTACGAGCAGTACTTC.